This T cell receptor (beta chain) was identified during a study of blood T cell repertoires in COVID-19. Study at large: Whether acute or convalescent, the COVID-19 samples came from the United States, Italy and Spain.

The protocol was immunoSEQ multiplex PCR, while the TCRdb copy is restricted to in-frame clones and leaves out a portion. The sample holds about 100,000 clones, almost 80% seen once. Sequencing was carried out using peripheral blood. The receptor was isolated from a woman between 65 and 79 years old with acute or convalescent COVID-19.

Here the CDR3 reads CASSPPVRQHTEAFF. CDR3 sequence (DNA): TGTGCCAGCAGTCCTCCCGTGAGGCAACACACTGAAGCTTTCTTT. The chain is built from TRBV6-5 and TRBJ1-1; no clear D gene. The germline gives CDR1 MNHEY, CDR2 SVGAGI. The V end lost 5 bases, the J end lost 3 bases, and 16 bases lay between the germline ends. CDR3 length: 15 residues.